This TCR beta chain was observed in a study of blood T cell repertoires in COVID-19. Turning to the study itself: T cells, B-cell-depleted T cells, or PBMCs provided the cDNA or gDNA that served as material.

The germline V gene encodes CDR1 SGHAT and CDR2 FQDESV (reference sequence). V dropped 2 bases and J dropped 1; count of bases not matched to a gene: 5. The CDR3 has 16 amino acids. This clone showed up just once. Sequencing used immunoSEQ multiplex PCR; TCRdb keeps in-frame clones, though not all of them. The table shows about 21,000 clones, with 80% occurring only once. The receptor was derived from a man between 60 and 75 years old with active COVID-19. The chain combines TRBV11-1 with TRBJ2-3, with 8 positions matching TRBD2. Material for sequencing was peripheral blood. CDR3 in DNA: TGTGCCAGCAGCTTACTCCCCGGGAGGGGCACAGATACGCAGTATTTT. It encodes CASSLLPGRGTDTQYF.